The 20 T cell receptor beta chains presented below share a single source sample, sequenced in a study of blood T cell repertoires in COVID-19 (dated by TCRdb to 2018 to 2020). Receptor amplification or capture employed the immunoSEQ multiplex PCR assay. This immuneACCESS table, as held by TCRdb, lists in-frame sequences with V and J called but not all clones. Of the missing ones, under half trace to an unresolved V gene in checked studies; the others have no known cause. Present in this sample are 160,000 or so clones, 79% of which were seen just once. The ten largest clones take up approximately 7.6% of the sample. Sequenced sample: peripheral blood. Receptor source: a woman aged 55-69 years with COVID-19, enrolled during active disease.

The chain carries TRBV4-1 and TRBJ1-2, with a weak D call TRBD1 (6 bases). Trimming took 2 bases from V and 6 from J, leaving 16 bases between them. CDR3 size: 15 residues. Germline V gene lookup returns CDR1 MGHRA and CDR2 YSYEKL. The DNA of the CDR3 is TGCGCCAGCAGCCAAATGAGGCCGGGGGGCGATGGCTACACCTTC. Protein product: CASSQMRPGGDGYTF.

This clone was counted a single time. This sequence joins TRBV6-1 and TRBJ1-2; 7 bases agree with TRBD1. The CDR3 consists of 14 residues. Germline values: CDR1 MNHNS, CDR2 SASEGT. Trimming removed 3 bases from V and 7 bases from J; junction bases left unmatched: 8. The CDR3 sequence: CASSDLGQEGGYTF. The CDR3 DNA reads as TGTGCCAGCAGTGATCTAGGACAGGAGGGTGGCTACACCTTC.

This clone turned up a few times. The chain has TRBV7-9 and TRBJ2-7; TRBD2 matches at 7 bases. CDR3 length: 14 residues. CDR1 and CDR2 from the germline V gene are SEHNR and FQNEAQ (reference sequence). J gave up 2 bases and V 5 bases, and 6 bases lay outside the gene matches. The CDR3 DNA follows: TGTGCCAGCAGCGCGAGCGGGGAGGCCTACGAGCAGTACGTC. This sequence encodes CASSASGEAYEQYV.

V gene TRBV11-3 combines with J gene TRBJ1-3, with D uncertain. Trimming cost V 3 bases and J 4 bases, with 7 bases left between them. The CDR3 totals 13 residues. CDR1 is SGHNT, CDR2 YENEEA, per germline. Here the CDR3 reads CASSLDWGNTIYF. DNA for the CDR3: TGTGCCAGCAGCTTGGACTGGGGAAACACCATATATTTT.

Only a few counts were recorded for this clone. The rearrangement joins TRBV6-5 to TRBJ2-5, with a weak D call TRBD2 (6 bases). Germline V gene sequence: CDR1 MNHEY, CDR2 SVGAGI. The V end was cut by 6 bases, the J end by 4 bases, with 15 bases between. CDR3 length: 14 amino acids. CDR3 protein: CASRILERAETQYF. The CDR3 bases are TGTGCCAGCAGAATCCTCGAGCGGGCAGAGACCCAGTACTTC.

The chain is built from TRBV5-1 and TRBJ2-1; 13 bases are a match to TRBD2. There are 16 residues in the CDR3. CDR1 is SGHRS, CDR2 YFSETQ, per germline. V lost 4 bases and J lost 3; bases outside the gene matches: 4. CDR3 residues: CASSRTSGSFYNEQFF. CDR3 nucleotides: TGCGCCAGCAGCAGGACTAGCGGGAGTTTCTACAATGAGCAGTTCTTC.

The chain links TRBV28 to TRBJ2-1; 7 bases line up with TRBD1. The CDR3 length is 14 residues. Germline CDR1 reads MDHEN; CDR2 reads SYDVKM. With V trimmed by 7 bases and J by 3 bases, 6 bases remained unmatched. In DNA, the CDR3 is TGTGCCAGCATTGCCGGGACAGACTACAATGAGCAGTTCTTC. This codes for CASIAGTDYNEQFF.

The chain combines TRBV11-2 with TRBJ1-2, with D unclear. The CDR3 contains 16 residues. Germline CDR1 reads SGHAT; CDR2 reads FQNNGV. The germline V and J ends were trimmed by 2 bases and 3 bases, with 16 bases remaining between them. CDR3 protein: CASSLIRMGGDYGYTF. The CDR3 coding sequence is TGTGCCAGCAGCTTAATCCGGATGGGAGGCGACTATGGCTACACCTTC. Complete variable domain (other parts from reference TRBV11-2 and TRBJ1-2): EAGVAQSPRYKIIEKRQSVAFWCNPISGHATLYWYQQILGQGPKLLIQFQNNGVVDDSQLPKDRFSAERLKGVDSTLKIQPAKLEDSAVYLCASSLIRMGGDYGYTFGSGTRLTVV.

The V and J genes are TRBV19 and TRBJ1-5, with 7 bases fitting TRBD1. The germline V gene has CDR1 LNHDA and CDR2 SQIVND (reference sequence). V was clipped by 7 bases and J by 0 bases; unmatched bases: 9. CDR3 length: 16 amino acids. CDR3: CASTLKYRGSNQPQHF. In DNA form, the CDR3 reads TGTGCCAGTACTCTCAAATACAGGGGTAGCAATCAGCCCCAGCATTTT.

The V and J genes are TRBV7-2 and TRBJ1-4; possible D gene TRBD1, 6 bases. Germline assignment: CDR1 SGHTA and CDR2 FQGNSA. Trimming cost V 5 bases and J 7 bases, with 17 bases left between them. The CDR3 extends over 15 amino acids. CDR3 bases: TGTGCCAGCAGCACACCTGGGGGGGGGCGTGAAAAACTGTTTTTT. It codes for CASSTPGGGREKLFF. Full variable domain (remainder filled in from reference TRBV7-2 and TRBJ1-4): GAGVSQSPSNKVTEKGKDVELRCDPISGHTALYWYRQSLGQGLEFLIYFQGNSAPDKSGLPSDRFSAERTGGSVSTLTIQRTQQEDSAVYLCASSTPGGGREKLFFGSGTQLSVL.

This chain uses TRBV15 with TRBJ2-7; 9 bases are shared with TRBD1. V dropped 0 bases and J dropped 5; count of bases not matched to a gene: 8. CDR1 is LNHNV, CDR2 YYDKDF, per germline (reference sequence). There are 16 residues in the CDR3. CDR3 region: CATSREGGQGRDEQYF. CDR3 in DNA: TGTGCCACCAGCAGAGAGGGGGGACAGGGACGGGACGAGCAGTACTTC.

The rearrangement joins TRBV7-9 to TRBJ1-6; the match to TRBD1 covers 7 bases. Germline V CDR1 and CDR2: SEHNR, FQNEAQ (reference sequence). This CDR3 has 14 amino acids. With 4 bases clipped from V and 8 bases from J, the junction kept 5 bases outside the gene matches. Here the CDR3 DNA reads TGTGCCAGCAGCTCCGACAGGGATTATTCACCCCTCCACTTT. It is translated as CASSSDRDYSPLHF. The whole variable domain, remainder taken from reference TRBV7-9 and TRBJ1-6, is DTGVSQNPRHKITKRGQNVTFRCDPISEHNRLYWYRQTLGQGPEFLTYFQNEAQLEKSRLLSDRFSAERPKGSFSTLEIQRTEQGDSAMYLCASSSDRDYSPLHFGNGTRLTVT.

This clone has a count of ten or more. The chain carries TRBV5-1 and TRBJ2-1, with 13 bases that match TRBD2. Germline assignment: CDR1 SGHRS and CDR2 YFSETQ. The CDR3 consists of 15 residues. Trimming took 5 bases from V and 10 from J; bases not matched to a gene: 9. In nucleotides, the CDR3 is TGCGCCAGCAGGGACACCGGGACTAGCGGGATCGAGCAGTTCTTC. It specifies CASRDTGTSGIEQFF.

This chain links TRBV11-3 with TRBJ2-3, with 8 bases aligning to TRBD1. Trimming removed 5 bases from V and 0 bases from J; junction bases left unmatched: 7. The CDR3 runs 16 residues. Germline V CDR1 and CDR2: SGHNT, YENEEA. This chain's CDR3 is CASSPGDRWSTDTQYF. For the CDR3, the DNA is TGTGCCAGCAGCCCAGGGGACAGGTGGAGCACAGATACGCAGTATTTT.

The J gene is TRBJ2-2, the V gene TRBV28, with D possibly being TRBD2 (6 bases). Between the trimmed V and J ends, which lost 7 bases and 8 bases, there was a span of 11 bases. The CDR3 has 12 amino acids. Germline values: CDR1 MDHEN, CDR2 SYDVKM. For the CDR3, the DNA is TGTGCCAGCACCTCGGGAGTAGGGGAGCTGTTTTTT. This codes for CASTSGVGELFF.

This sequence joins TRBV13 and TRBJ2-6; TRBD1 matches 9 bases. Germline CDR1 reads PRHDT; CDR2 reads FYEKMQ (reference sequence). Germline trimming cut 8 bases from V and 0 bases from J; bases unmatched to any gene: 8. The CDR3 extends over 17 amino acids. The CDR3 DNA reads TGTGCCAGCTTAGGGACAGGGCTCTTCTCTGGGGCCAACGTCCTGACTTTC. Translating gives CASLGTGLFSGANVLTF.

The chain is built from TRBV19 and TRBJ2-3, with 8 bases fitting TRBD1. Germline CDR1 reads LNHDA; CDR2 reads SQIVND (reference sequence). J lost 0 bases, V lost 9 bases, and 20 bases had no gene match. CDR3 size: 19 residues. CDR3 residues: CASPLGVRDRLFSTDTQYF. CDR3 sequence (DNA): TGTGCCAGCCCCCTCGGGGTAAGGGACAGGTTATTTAGCACAGATACGCAGTATTTT.

The rearrangement links TRBV6-5 to TRBJ2-3; 9 bases line up with TRBD2. This CDR3 contains 15 residues. Germline trimming cut 6 bases from V and 5 bases from J; bases unmatched to any gene: 9. Germline V CDR1 and CDR2: MNHEY, SVGAGI. As DNA, the CDR3 is TGTGCCAGCAGGAGGGGCGGGAGGGTCTTAGATACGCAGTATTTT. This translates into CASRRGGRVLDTQYF.

The V call is TRBV6-2 or TRBV6-3, the J call TRBJ1-1; 11 bases line up with TRBD1. Germline lookup yields CDR1 MNHEY and CDR2 SVGEGT. This CDR3 contains 16 residues. The J segment lost 6 bases and the V segment lost 4 bases, leaving 10 bases of the junction unmatched. CDR3 sequence: CASSSPGTGGRAEAFF. CDR3 bases: TGTGCCAGCAGTTCCCCCGGGACAGGGGGGCGAGCTGAAGCTTTCTTT.

Judged by abundance, this clone is medium-sized (0.01 to 0.1%). The V call is TRBV4-1, the J call TRBJ2-3; 10 nucleotides line up with TRBD2. V lost 0 bases, J lost 0 bases, and 9 bases stayed unmatched. Per the germline V gene, CDR1 is MGHRA and CDR2 is YSYEKL. The CDR3 has 19 residues. CDR3 coding DNA: TGCGCCAGCAGCCAAGATCCTAGCGGGGGCCCGACGAGCACAGATACGCAGTATTTT. This gives the protein CASSQDPSGGPTSTDTQYF.